Listed below are T cell receptor beta chains from one sample, sequenced in a study of blood T cell repertoires in COVID-19. TCRdb's table, derived via immunoSEQ multiplex PCR, lists solely in-frame clones and lacks some. The table shows over 200,000 clones, with 85% occurring only once. Sample: PBMCs or T cells enriched from blood (not recorded which). These receptors were taken from a man aged 35-49 years who had recovered from COVID-19. Both conserved end residues are part of each CDR3. D genes are given only for firm matches. Clone sizes are given selectively: once, few, many, or a class where the clone is expanded.

cdr3_nt	cdr3_aa	clone_size	j_call	d_call	v_call
TGTGCCAGTAGCCCTGGGAGGGGTGGTGGCTACACCTTC	CASSPGRGGGYTF	-	TRBJ1-2	-	TRBV19
TGTGCCACCAGTGATTCGGGACTAGCGGGAGTAATGGTGTGGGATACGCAGTATTTT	CATSDSGLAGVMVWDTQYF	-	TRBJ2-3	TRBD2	TRBV24-1
TGTGCCAGTAGTCCCCGGTTGGGACAGCCGGCGGGTGGAAACACCATATATTTT	CASSPRLGQPAGGNTIYF	-	TRBJ1-3	TRBD1	TRBV19
TGTGCCAGCAGCTTCGCCGGGACTAGCGGGAGTCGAGAGCAGTTCTTC	CASSFAGTSGSREQFF	-	TRBJ2-1	TRBD2	TRBV7-2
TGTGCCTCAACCGGGAGACAGGGTTACAATGAGCAGTTCTTC	CASTGRQGYNEQFF	-	TRBJ2-1	-	TRBV10-3
TGTGCCAGCAGCTTAATGGGGTGGGGGCTAGATAGCAATGAGCAGTTCTTC	CASSLMGWGLDSNEQFF	-	TRBJ2-1	-	TRBV7-3
TGTGCCTCACGGGACAGGGGGTCTAATGAAAAACTGTTTTTT	CASRDRGSNEKLFF	-	TRBJ1-4	TRBD1	TRBV28
TGTGCCTGGAGTGGGGGGCGCTTAGCTGAAGCTTTCTTT	CAWSGGRLAEAFF	-	TRBJ1-1	-	TRBV30
TGCGCCAGCAGCCGACACCGCGACAAAAACACCGGGGAGCTGTTTTTT	CASSRHRDKNTGELFF	-	TRBJ2-2	-	TRBV5-1
TGTGCCAGCAGCCAAGCCGCCCGGGGGACAGATACGCAGTATTTT	CASSQAARGTDTQYF	-	TRBJ2-3	-	TRBV4-2
TGTGCCAGCAGTGATAATAGCGGCTCCTACAATGAGCAGTTCTTC	CASSDNSGSYNEQFF	-	TRBJ2-1	-	TRBV6-4
TGTGCCAGCAGCCTCTCTAGCGGGACGGGCGGGGAGCTGTTTTTT	CASSLSSGTGGELFF	-	TRBJ2-2	TRBD2	TRBV11-2
TGTGCCAGCTCACCTATACCCGGACAGTCCTACGAGCAGTACTTC	CASSPIPGQSYEQYF	-	TRBJ2-7	-	TRBV18
TGTGCCAGCAGCTTCGGACTAGCGGGAGGGTACGAGCAGTACTTC	CASSFGLAGGYEQYF	-	TRBJ2-7	TRBD2	TRBV11-2
TGCGCCAGCAGCCAAGGGACTGCCTCGCGGTTCTTC	CASSQGTASRFF	-	TRBJ2-1	-	TRBV4-1
TGTGCCAGCAGCCAATCAACATGGGGGACTTCTTCCTACGAGCAGTACTTC	CASSQSTWGTSSYEQYF	-	TRBJ2-7	-	TRBV14
TGCGCCAGCAGCTTGCTTCCCAGGCAACAGGCCTACGAGCAGTACTTC	CASSLLPRQQAYEQYF	few	TRBJ2-7	-	TRBV5-1
TGTGCCAGCAGTTTTAACAGGGATGGGCATTCACCCCTCCACTTT	CASSFNRDGHSPLHF	-	TRBJ1-6	-	TRBV28
TGCAGCGTTGACGGGATAGATACTTACACTGAAGCTTTCTTT	CSVDGIDTYTEAFF	-	TRBJ1-1	-	TRBV29-1
TGCGCCAGCAGCAGGGCTAGCGGGTCGGGTGAGCAGTTCTTC	CASSRASGSGEQFF	-	TRBJ2-1	TRBD2	TRBV5-1
TGTGCCAGCAGCTTGGGACTAGCGGGAGGGCCGGATACGCAGTATTTT	CASSLGLAGGPDTQYF	-	TRBJ2-3	TRBD2	TRBV7-3
TGTGCCAGCAGCTTAGCGGGAGGGAGGAAAAACATTCAGTACTTC	CASSLAGGRKNIQYF	-	TRBJ2-4	TRBD2	TRBV5-8
TGTGCCAGCAGCTTAGGGGCTAGCGGGAGTCCATATACGCAGTATTTT	CASSLGASGSPYTQYF	-	TRBJ2-3	TRBD2	TRBV13
TGTGCCAGCAGCTTATCTCAGGGCCACCAAGAGACCCAGTACTTC	CASSLSQGHQETQYF	-	TRBJ2-5	-	TRBV7-8
TGTGCCAGCTCACTCTCCTCGGAGGGGTCCTATGGCTACACCTTC	CASSLSSEGSYGYTF	-	TRBJ1-2	-	TRBV18
TGCGCCAGCAGTACAGGGGATCAGCCCCAGCATTTT	CASSTGDQPQHF	-	TRBJ1-5	TRBD1	TRBV10-1
TGTGCCAGCAGGATGGGACAGAGCGAAGCTTTCTTT	CASRMGQSEAFF	-	TRBJ1-1	TRBD1	TRBV12-3/TRBV12-4
TGCGCCAGCAGCTATCAGACAGAAAGGAACACTGAAGCTTTCTTT	CASSYQTERNTEAFF	-	TRBJ1-1	-	TRBV4-1
TGTGCCAGCAGTCCGTTTAGAGATCAGCCCCAGCATTTT	CASSPFRDQPQHF	-	TRBJ1-5	-	TRBV2
TGTGCCAGCAGCTCAGACAGGACCAATCAGCCCCAGCATTTT	CASSSDRTNQPQHF	-	TRBJ1-5	-	TRBV4-2
TGTGCCAGCAGTTTATACTTCAGGACAGGGAAATCCTACGAGCAGTACTTC	CASSLYFRTGKSYEQYF	-	TRBJ2-7	TRBD1	TRBV28
TGCAGCGTGCCCCGAGGCCGGGAGCAGTTCTTC	CSVPRGREQFF	once	TRBJ2-1	-	TRBV29-1
TGTGCCAGCAGCCGACTGGACACGAGCTCTGGAAACACCATATATTTT	CASSRLDTSSGNTIYF	few	TRBJ1-3	-	TRBV5-5
TGTGCCAGCAGGCTGGGGGGGTCTGATACGCAGTATTTT	CASRLGGSDTQYF	-	TRBJ2-3	TRBD2	TRBV3-1/TRBV3-2
TGTGCCAGCAGCGCCCCAGCGGGTAATTCACCCCTCCACTTT	CASSAPAGNSPLHF	-	TRBJ1-6	-	TRBV7-6
TGCGCCAGCAGCGCCCAGGGCCCGGATAATTCACCCCTCCACTTT	CASSAQGPDNSPLHF	-	TRBJ1-6	-	TRBV5-1
TGTGCCAGCAGCTTGGTATGGGACAATGGCTACACCTTC	CASSLVWDNGYTF	-	TRBJ1-2	-	TRBV7-2
TGTGCCAGCAGCCAAGATTGGGGACAGGGGGATTACGAGCAGTACTTC	CASSQDWGQGDYEQYF	-	TRBJ2-7	TRBD1	TRBV4-2
TGTGCCATCAGTGAGCGGGCGGGGGGCGACGAGCAGTACTTC	CAISERAGGDEQYF	-	TRBJ2-7	TRBD2	TRBV10-3
TGTGCCAGCAGCCCCAATAGGGACAGCTATGGCTACACCTTC	CASSPNRDSYGYTF	-	TRBJ1-2	TRBD1	TRBV7-3
TGTGCCTGGAGTATTCACAGGGAACACGAGCAGTACTTC	CAWSIHREHEQYF	-	TRBJ2-7	-	TRBV30
TGTGCCAGCAGCTTACCTATGACGACTAGGGCCTACGAGCAGTACTTC	CASSLPMTTRAYEQYF	few	TRBJ2-7	-	TRBV3-1/TRBV3-2
TGTGCCAGCAGCCCCTTTCCTGGACAGGGGGCCAACAATGAGCAGTTCTTC	CASSPFPGQGANNEQFF	-	TRBJ2-1	TRBD1	TRBV5-5
TGCGCCAGCAGTGAGAGACAGGGGAGGGGTCCCCAGCATTTT	CASSERQGRGPQHF	-	TRBJ1-5	TRBD1	TRBV10-2
TGTGCCAGCAGCGCTGGACTGGTAGAGACCCAGTACTTC	CASSAGLVETQYF	-	TRBJ2-5	-	TRBV12-3/TRBV12-4
TGTGCCAGCAGCCTGGCGGTCGCCTACGAGCAGTACTTC	CASSLAVAYEQYF	-	TRBJ2-7	-	TRBV5-6
TGTGCCAGCAGCCAAGATGCGGGACTCGGCACCGGGGAGCTGTTTTTT	CASSQDAGLGTGELFF	-	TRBJ2-2	-	TRBV4-2
TGTGCCAGCAGTCAGGAGACAGGGGCCAATAATGAAAAACTGTTTTTT	CASSQETGANNEKLFF	-	TRBJ1-4	TRBD1	TRBV2
TGTGCCAGCAGCTTGGTGCCTAGCGGGGCAGACAATGAGCAGTTCTTC	CASSLVPSGADNEQFF	-	TRBJ2-1	TRBD2	TRBV5-8
TGTGCCAGCAATCTGGGCGGGGAAAAACTGTTTTTT	CASNLGGEKLFF	once	TRBJ1-4	-	TRBV12-3/TRBV12-4
TGTGCTAGTGGACCTACAGGGGCGTCTTCTTCCAAAAACATTCAGTACTTC	CASGPTGASSSKNIQYF	-	TRBJ2-4	TRBD1	TRBV12-5
TGTGCCAGCAGTTTGAGCACTGAAGCTTTCTTT	CASSLSTEAFF	-	TRBJ1-1	-	TRBV28
TGTGCCAGCAGCGTAGGACAGGGATTCGGGGAAAAACTGTTTTTT	CASSVGQGFGEKLFF	-	TRBJ1-4	TRBD1	TRBV2
TGTGCCGGAGGGCAGGGCGACCACGAGCAGTACTTC	CAGGQGDHEQYF	-	TRBJ2-7	-	TRBV30
TGCGCCAGCGGAGCACATAGCGGAACCGGGGAGCTGTTTTTT	CASGAHSGTGELFF	-	TRBJ2-2	-	TRBV10-2
TGTGCCAGCAGCATCAGTGGGCCAAACCAGCCCCAGCATTTT	CASSISGPNQPQHF	-	TRBJ1-5	-	TRBV5-8
TGTGCCAGCAGCTACTGGAGTAGCGGGACAGTCGGGGAGCTGTTTTTT	CASSYWSSGTVGELFF	-	TRBJ2-2	-	TRBV7-2
TGTGCCTGGAGTGGACTAGCGGGTCCCTGGGATACGCAGTATTTT	CAWSGLAGPWDTQYF	-	TRBJ2-3	TRBD2	TRBV30
TGTGCCAGCAGCGTAGTGGCAACTAGCGGAATCTACGAGCAGTACTTC	CASSVVATSGIYEQYF	-	TRBJ2-7	TRBD2	TRBV9
TGTGCCAGCAGCACCGAGGGAAGGAATTCACCCCTCCACTTT	CASSTEGRNSPLHF	-	TRBJ1-6	-	TRBV7-3